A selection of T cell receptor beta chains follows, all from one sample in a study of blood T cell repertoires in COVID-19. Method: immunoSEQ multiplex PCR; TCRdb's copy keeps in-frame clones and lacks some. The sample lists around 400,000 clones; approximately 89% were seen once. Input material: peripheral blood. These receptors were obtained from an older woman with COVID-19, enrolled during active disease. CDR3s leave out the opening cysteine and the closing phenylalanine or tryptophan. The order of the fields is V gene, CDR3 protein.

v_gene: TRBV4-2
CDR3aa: ASSQGQLQETQY

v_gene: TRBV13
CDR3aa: ASSLIGQGANLAKNIQY

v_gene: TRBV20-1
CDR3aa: SASYELSSTGETQY

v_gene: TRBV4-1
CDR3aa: ASSQVPSLFEQF

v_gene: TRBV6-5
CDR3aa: ASREGQTGGNTIY

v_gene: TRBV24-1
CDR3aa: ATSDSNTDTQY

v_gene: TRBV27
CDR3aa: ASSHGTAYEQY

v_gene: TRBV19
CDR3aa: ASSMWRDNQPQH

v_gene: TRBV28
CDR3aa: ASSLYRQGTAPLH

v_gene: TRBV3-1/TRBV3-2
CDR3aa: ASSQNYRVLLYGYT

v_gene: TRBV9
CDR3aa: ASSVEGEGDEQF

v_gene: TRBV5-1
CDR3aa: ASSLVGDNSPLH

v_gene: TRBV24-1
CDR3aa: ATSDLPRDFELRWAGGPDTQY

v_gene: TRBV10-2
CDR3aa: ASGDPGTDTQY

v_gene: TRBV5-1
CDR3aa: ASSPTRGTGELF

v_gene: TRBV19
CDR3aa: ASKVVDIASSNYGYT